Each of the 32 T cell receptor beta chains below was sequenced from the same sample in a study of a mutant IDH1 vaccine in newly diagnosed glioma. Clones were sequenced by immunoSEQ multiplex PCR, and TCRdb holds only the in-frame ones, with some missing. The data hold 80,000 to 100,000 clones, with roughly 78% observed a single time. Specified time point: baseline, week 1 (first vaccination visit). As for treatment: pre-vaccination baseline after standard-of-care therapy. This sample comprised PBMCs, obtained from a glioma patient treated with radiotherapy, temozolomide or both. The receptors were sampled from a man aged 40-49 years with glioma.

The chain carries TRBV4-1 and TRBJ2-5, with TRBD2 matching over 12 bases. Germline loops: CDR1 MGHRA, CDR2 YSYEKL. CDR3 length: 16 residues. J gave up 5 bases and V 6 bases, and 10 bases lay outside the gene matches. For the CDR3, the DNA is TGCGCCAGCAGAACCGCTAGCGGGAGGGTCCGGGAGACCCAGTACTTC. Protein sequence: CASRTASGRVRETQYF.

The rearrangement uses TRBV7-2 and TRBJ1-6, with unresolved D. CDR1 is SGHTA and CDR2 is FQGNSA in the germline V gene. This CDR3 is 12 amino acids long. V lost 3 bases to trimming and J lost 7 bases, with 4 bases between them. CDR3 sequence reads: CASSFANSPLHF. In DNA, the CDR3 is TGTGCCAGCAGCTTCGCCAATTCACCCCTCCACTTT.

V is TRBV7-2 and J is TRBJ2-7; 12 bases fit TRBD1. This CDR3 spans 15 amino acids. V was clipped by 4 bases and J by 9 bases; unmatched bases: 10. CDR1 and CDR2 from the germline V gene are SGHTA and FQGNSA. CDR3 sequence (DNA): TGTGCCAGCAGCTCCCGTGGGACAGGGGGCTTAGTGCAGTACTTC. This translates into CASSSRGTGGLVQYF.

The chain joins TRBV18 to TRBJ1-3; the match to TRBD1 covers 7 bases. V was pared by 3 bases and J by 0 bases, with 8 bases of the junction left unmatched. CDR3 length: 17 residues. The V gene's germline CDR1 is KGHSH and CDR2 LQKENI. CDR3 loop: CASSPRDRRSSGNTIYF. CDR3 bases: TGTGCCAGCTCACCTCGGGACAGACGGTCCTCTGGAAACACCATATATTTT.

The genes are TRBV25-1 and TRBJ2-7; 13 positions match TRBD2. Germline V gene sequence: CDR1 MGHDK, CDR2 SYGVNS. With V trimmed by 3 bases and J by 8 bases, 7 bases remained unmatched. The CDR3 loop spans 15 amino acids. The CDR3 nucleotides are TGTGCCAGCAGTGAGTCGGGACTAGCGGGAATGAAGCAGTACTTC. Residues: CASSESGLAGMKQYF.

V gene TRBV7-8 combines with J gene TRBJ2-5; 12 bases align to TRBD2. Judging by the DNA end, TRBJ2-7 fits better; the J call may be wrong. Germline loops: CDR1 SGHVS, CDR2 FQNEAQ. The CDR3 has 16 residues. CDR3 DNA: TGTGCCAGCAGCTTAAGACTAGCGGGAGTGGGGTACGAGCAGTACTTC. The encoded protein is CASSLRLAGVGYEQYF.

In DNA, the CDR3 is TGTGCCAGCTCCTGGCTAGCGGGGGGTAACACCGGGGAGCTGTTTTTT. Translating it yields CASSWLAGGNTGELFF. The chain couples TRBV27 to TRBJ2-2; TRBD2 agrees at 11 bases. CDR3 size: 16 residues. Germline CDR1 is MNHEY and CDR2 is SMNVEV (reference sequence). V shed 8 bases, J shed 2 bases, and the junction held 7 bases outside the gene matches.

There are many counts of this clone. The rearrangement joins TRBV6-5 to TRBJ2-4; the match to TRBD1 covers 8 bases. Trimming cost V 2 bases and J 8 bases; bases outside gene matches: 8. Germline-derived CDR1 and CDR2 are MNHEY and SVGAGI. The CDR3 extends over 15 amino acids. CDR3 residues: CASSYGQGIRDIQYF. CDR3 DNA sequence: TGTGCCAGCAGTTACGGACAGGGTATCAGGGACATTCAGTACTTC.

This sequence joins TRBV6-1 and TRBJ2-7, with 9 bases fitting TRBD1. Looked up from germline, CDR1 is MNHNS and CDR2 is SASEGT. The trim removed 3 bases at V and 4 bases at J, leaving 4 bases unmatched. The CDR3 has 14 residues. CDR3 DNA sequence: TGTGCCAGCAGTGACTCCGGGACAGGGTACGAGCAGTACTTC. Translated: CASSDSGTGYEQYF.

The chain couples TRBV4-2 to TRBJ2-6; 7 bases line up with TRBD1. Germline CDR1 LGHNA, CDR2 YNFKEQ. V lost 2 bases, J lost 8 bases, and 9 bases stayed unmatched. This CDR3 has 16 residues. The DNA of the CDR3 is TGTGCCAGCAGCCAATTAGGACAGGCTTCCCCCAACGTCCTGACTTTC. Encoded protein: CASSQLGQASPNVLTF.

By share, this clone counts as medium-sized. This sequence joins TRBV5-8 and TRBJ2-1, with D unclear. The CDR3 extends over 17 amino acids. Trimming removed 0 bases at V and 6 bases at J, with 19 bases between. The germline gives CDR1 SGHTS, CDR2 YDEGEE. CDR3 loop: CASSLGGTAFTFNEQFF. Written as DNA, the CDR3 is TGTGCCAGCAGCTTGGGAGGCACAGCCTTCACCTTCAATGAGCAGTTCTTC.

This clone was detected only a few times. The chain combines TRBV5-6 with TRBJ1-1; D not certain. The CDR3 is made up of 13 amino acids. Germline V gene data show CDR1 as SGHDT and CDR2 as YYEEEE. V gave up 0 bases and J gave up 4 bases, with 7 bases separating them. CDR3 DNA: TGTGCCAGCAGCTTGGAGGCAGCCACTGAAGCTTTCTTT. Amino acid sequence: CASSLEAATEAFF.

This clone appeared a single time. The chain uses TRBV4-3 and TRBJ2-2; 9 positions match TRBD2. The ends lost 0 bases at V and 0 bases at J; junction bases unmatched: 8. Germline CDR1 reads LGHNA; CDR2 reads YSLEER. The CDR3 is 19 residues long. The CDR3 loop is CASSQDPPSGAANTGELFF. CDR3 coding DNA: TGCGCCAGCAGCCAAGATCCCCCTAGCGGGGCCGCGAACACCGGGGAGCTGTTTTTT.

The V and J genes are TRBV5-6 and TRBJ1-4; tentatively, D is TRBD1 (6 bases). CDR3 length equals 17 residues. Between the trimmed V and J ends, which lost 0 bases and 0 bases, there was a span of 12 bases. Germline V gives CDR1 SGHDT, CDR2 YYEEEE. CDR3 bases: TGTGCCAGCAGCTTGGCCTGGGACACTTCAACTAATGAAAAACTGTTTTTT. It is translated as CASSLAWDTSTNEKLFF.

In its sample, this clone was seen a few times. This chain joins TRBV11-1 and TRBJ1-1; no clear D. Germline V lookup: CDR1 SGHAT, CDR2 FQDESV (reference sequence). Trimming left V 1 base short and J 3 bases short, with 3 bases between. The CDR3 is 12 amino acids. The CDR3 sequence is CASSLDDTEAFF. The CDR3 DNA reads TGTGCCAGCAGCTTAGATGACACTGAAGCTTTCTTT.

Comments on this clone: Different DNA sequences within this sample yield the same CDR3. The chain uses TRBV19 and TRBJ1-3, with D unclear. Trimming pared 0 bases from V and 0 bases from J, leaving 6 bases between. This CDR3 region has 15 residues. Germline V gene data show CDR1 as LNHDA and CDR2 as SQIVND (reference sequence). This CDR3 is CASSIDRYSGNTIYF. The CDR3 nucleotides are TGTGCCAGTAGTATAGACCGGTACTCTGGAAACACCATATATTTT.

The rearrangement joins TRBV29-1 to TRBJ2-2; a possible D gene is TRBD1 (6 bases). V was pared by 6 bases and J by 7 bases, with 12 bases between. Germline loops: CDR1 SQVTM, CDR2 ANQGSEA. This CDR3 is built from 12 residues. CDR3 DNA: TGCAGCGTGAAACAGGGCTTCGGGGAGCTGTTTTTT. The encoded protein is CSVKQGFGELFF.

Remarks on this clone: This CDR3 is also generated by other DNA sequences in the sample. V gene TRBV28 combines with J gene TRBJ2-1; D ambiguous. The ends were cut back, 2 bases at V and 0 bases at J, with 8 bases in the middle. Germline lookup yields CDR1 MDHEN and CDR2 SYDVKM. The CDR3 runs to 15 residues. The CDR3 loop reads CASSLTVSSYNEQFF. As DNA, the CDR3 is TGTGCCAGCAGTTTAACGGTTAGCTCCTACAATGAGCAGTTCTTC.

The chain carries TRBV25-1 and TRBJ2-1; D unresolved. The germline gives CDR1 MGHDK, CDR2 SYGVNS. This CDR3 comprises 14 residues. V lost 1 base and J 7 bases, leaving 11 bases between the germline ends. CDR3 DNA sequence: TGTGCCAGCAGTGAATTCGTGAAAAGGAATGAGCAGTTCTTC. Protein sequence: CASSEFVKRNEQFF.

The gene calls are TRBV7-9 and TRBJ2-7; D ambiguous. The CDR3 sequence is 14 residues long. Looked up from germline, CDR1 is SEHNR and CDR2 is FQNEAQ (reference sequence). Trimming took off 5 bases at V and 6 bases at J, with 17 bases between the two ends. The CDR3 sequence: CASSPDGRPGEQYF. Here the CDR3 DNA reads TGTGCCAGCAGCCCTGACGGACGACCAGGCGAGCAGTACTTC.

The chain is built from TRBV5-1 and TRBJ2-1; D remains unclear. V was pared by 1 base and J by 5 bases, with 13 bases between. Germline V gives CDR1 SGHRS, CDR2 YFSETQ. CDR3 size: 15 residues. CDR3 nucleotides: TGCGCCAGCAGCTTGATAGGAGAGGAGAACAATGAGCAGTTCTTC. It is translated as CASSLIGEENNEQFF.

In this sample, this clone turned up once. The V and J genes are TRBV10-1 and TRBJ1-3; D might be TRBD1 (5 bases). Germline CDR1 reads WNHNN; CDR2 reads SYGVQD (reference sequence). Trimming left V 8 bases short and J 7 bases short, with 15 bases between. This CDR3 comprises 13 residues. DNA for the CDR3: TGCGCCAGCCGGGACCCGGGCGGGAACACCATATATTTT. This codes for CASRDPGGNTIYF.

This clone was recorded a few times. This sequence joins TRBV30 and TRBJ1-4; D is possibly TRBD1 (6 bases). The V and J ends lost 2 bases and 6 bases respectively, with 13 bases between them. CDR3 length: 14 amino acids. Germline CDR1 GTSNPN, CDR2 SVGIG (reference sequence). The CDR3 region has the DNA TGTGCCTGGAGTCCGCTCGGACAGTATGAAAAACTGTTTTTT. Its translation: CAWSPLGQYEKLFF.

This chain joins TRBV5-1 and TRBJ2-7; no clear D. Germline V CDR1 and CDR2: SGHRS, YFSETQ. The germline V and J ends were trimmed by 0 bases and 3 bases, with 10 bases remaining between them. This CDR3 is 14 amino acids long. CDR3: CASSLADGYYEQYF. Here the CDR3 DNA reads TGCGCCAGCAGCTTGGCGGACGGATACTACGAGCAGTACTTC. The whole variable domain, filled in from reference TRBV5-1 and TRBJ2-7, reads KAGVTQTPRYLIKTRGQQVTLSCSPISGHRSVSWYQQTPGQGLQFLFEYFSETQRNKGNFPGRFSGRQFSNSRSEMNVSTLELGDSALYLCASSLADGYYEQYFGPGTRLTVT.

The sample holds a few counts of this clone. One end of the junction fails to match germline, which may point to a read error. The gene calls are TRBV5-4 and TRBJ1-5; D unclear. The CDR3 sequence is 10 residues long. Germline CDR1 and CDR2: SGHNT and YYREEE (reference sequence). CDR3 coding DNA: TGTGCCAGCAGCTTGGACGGCCAATATTTT. Protein product: CASSLDGQYF.

This clone was seen only a few times. V and J are TRBV12-5 and TRBJ2-7; a weak D match, TRBD1 (6 bases). Germline CDR1 and CDR2: LGHNT and FRNRAP. The CDR3 totals 13 residues. Trimming removed 7 bases from V and 2 bases from J, with 12 bases in between. The CDR3 protein is CASAEQGPYEQYF. The CDR3 DNA sequence: TGTGCTAGTGCCGAACAGGGCCCCTACGAGCAGTACTTC. Based on the CDR3 plus reference TRBV12-5 and TRBJ2-7, the full variable domain is DARVTQTPRHKVTEMGQEVTMRCQPILGHNTVFWYRQTMMQGLELLAYFRNRAPLDDSGMPKDRFSAEMPDATLATLKIQPSEPRDSAVYFCASAEQGPYEQYFGPGTRLTVT.

The V gene is TRBV9, the J gene TRBJ2-5; no definite D call. There are 15 residues in the CDR3. Germline V gene data show CDR1 as SGDLS and CDR2 as YYNGEE. The germline V and J ends were trimmed by 0 bases and 2 bases, with 11 bases remaining between them. CDR3 bases: TGTGCCAGCAGCGTAGGGGTCGGAGAACAAGAGACCCAGTACTTC. This sequence encodes CASSVGVGEQETQYF. The entire variable domain, with the rest obtained from reference TRBV9 and TRBJ2-5, is as follows: DSGVTQTPKHLITATGQRVTLRCSPRSGDLSVYWYQQSLDQGLQFLIQYYNGEERAKGNILERFSAQQFPDLHSELNLSSLELGDSALYFCASSVGVGEQETQYFGPGTRLLVL.

The J gene is TRBJ2-1, the V gene TRBV5-1; TRBD2 might be the D (6 bases). Per the germline V gene, CDR1 is SGHRS and CDR2 is YFSETQ. With 1 base removed from V and 5 bases from J, the gap between germline ends came to 13 bases. This CDR3 has 15 residues. The CDR3 coding sequence is TGCGCCAGCAGCTTGAGTAGCGGTTTAAACAATGAGCAGTTCTTC. This translates into CASSLSSGLNNEQFF.

This clone turned up a few times. The CDR3 here is CAISGGHYNEQFF. Here the CDR3 DNA reads TGTGCCATCAGTGGGGGACACTACAATGAGCAGTTCTTC. The genes are TRBV10-3 and TRBJ2-1; D may be TRBD1 (6 bases). The germline V gene has CDR1 ENHRY and CDR2 SYGVKD. CDR3 size: 13 residues. V lost 4 bases and J lost 3, with 7 bases in between.

The rearrangement joins TRBV7-8 to TRBJ1-2, with D unclear. The germline V and J ends were trimmed by 1 base and 0 bases, with 15 bases remaining between them. Germline V gene sequence: CDR1 SGHVS, CDR2 FQNEAQ. This CDR3 contains 17 residues. In DNA form, the CDR3 reads TGTGCCAGCAGCTTAGGCGCGTCACCTACCTCTAACTATGGCTACACCTTC. Its translation is CASSLGASPTSNYGYTF.

The CDR3 reads CASSSRYESGSNYNEQFF. CDR3 sequence (DNA): TGTGCCAGTAGTTCCCGATACGAGAGCGGGAGTAACTACAATGAGCAGTTCTTC. This chain uses TRBV19 with TRBJ2-1; 8 bases are a match to TRBD2. The CDR3 has 18 amino acids. The germline V gene has CDR1 LNHDA and CDR2 SQIVND (reference sequence). The junction had 15 bases not matched to a gene; V was cut back by 5 bases and J by 3 bases.

The chain couples TRBV27 to TRBJ2-7, with 13 bases identical to TRBD2. With 5 bases clipped from V and 3 bases from J, the junction kept 1 base outside the gene matches. CDR1 and CDR2 (germline): MNHEY, SMNVEV (reference sequence). CDR3 length: 14 residues. The CDR3 DNA reads TGTGCCAGCAGTCGGACTAGCGGGAGCTACGAGCAGTACTTC. Its translation is CASSRTSGSYEQYF.